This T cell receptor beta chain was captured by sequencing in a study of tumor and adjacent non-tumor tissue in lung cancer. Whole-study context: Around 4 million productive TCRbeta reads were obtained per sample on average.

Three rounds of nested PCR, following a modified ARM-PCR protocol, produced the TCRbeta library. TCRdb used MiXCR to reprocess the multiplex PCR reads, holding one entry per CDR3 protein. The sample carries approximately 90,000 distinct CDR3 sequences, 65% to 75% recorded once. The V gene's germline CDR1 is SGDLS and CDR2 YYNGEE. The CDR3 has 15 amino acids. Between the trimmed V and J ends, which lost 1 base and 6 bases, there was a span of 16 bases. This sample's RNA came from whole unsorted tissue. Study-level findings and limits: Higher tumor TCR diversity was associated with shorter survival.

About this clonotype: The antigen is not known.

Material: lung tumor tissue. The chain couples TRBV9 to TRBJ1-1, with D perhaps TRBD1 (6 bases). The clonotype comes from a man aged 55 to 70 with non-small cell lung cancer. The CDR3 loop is CASSVPPGGAAEAFF. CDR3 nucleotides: TGTGCCAGCAGCGTACCACCGGGGGGGGCAGCTGAAGCTTTCTTT.